The 3 T cell receptor beta chains presented below share a single source sample, sequenced in a study of cytomegalovirus exposure and HLA in healthy donors. PCR amplification relied on 60 Vbeta primers (plus 13 Jbeta primers). Data came from immunoSEQ multiplex PCR; TCRdb stores just in-frame clones and leaves some out. In the table there are a few hundred thousand clones, about three quarters of which are singletons. Sequenced input: PBMCs. Receptor source: a man between 35 and 55 years old in good health and CMV-seronegative.

The rearrangement uses TRBV6-6 and TRBJ1-2, with D perhaps matching TRBD1 (6 bases). The V end was cut by 7 bases, the J end by 3 bases, with 15 bases between. This CDR3 is 14 amino acids long. In germline, CDR1 is MNHNY, CDR2 SVGAGI (reference sequence). CDR3 coding DNA: TGTGCCAGCATAATGGGGGGGCGCGACTATGGCTACACCTTC. Translating gives CASIMGGRDYGYTF.

V and J are TRBV2 and TRBJ1-1; no firm D call. Germline V gives CDR1 SNHLY, CDR2 FYNNEI. V lost 4 bases, J lost 1 base, and 13 bases lay in between. CDR3 length: 15 residues. The CDR3 loop is CASSVSGAPNTEAFF. CDR3 in DNA: TGTGCCAGCAGTGTTTCGGGAGCTCCGAACACTGAAGCTTTCTTT.

The chain carries TRBV5-1 and TRBJ2-2; 9 nucleotides agree with TRBD1. Trimming removed 0 bases from V and 4 bases from J; junction bases left unmatched: 4. This CDR3 has 16 amino acids. The germline V gene encodes CDR1 SGHRS and CDR2 YFSETQ. Written as DNA, the CDR3 is TGCGCCAGCAGCTTGGGGACAGGGGCCGTCACCGGGGAGCTGTTTTTT. It codes for CASSLGTGAVTGELFF.